This T cell receptor beta chain appears in the sequencing data of a study of cytomegalovirus exposure and HLA in healthy donors. Study-level results: Analysis was performed later, and it showed HLA-associated TCR beta chains to be more clonally expanded than equally common others. In an earlier analysis, most TCR beta V segments were productive about 90% or about 30% of the time.

This CDR3 spans 13 amino acids. Trimming cost V 5 bases and J 7 bases; bases outside gene matches: 6. From germline, CDR1 is MNHEY and CDR2 SMNVEV (reference sequence). With 60 Vbeta and 13 Jbeta primers, the PCR was carried out. Assay used: immunoSEQ multiplex PCR; TCRdb lists only in-frame clones, some missing. The data hold around 230,000 clones, with roughly 82% observed a single time. Note on this clone: Its antigen is still unknown.

The receptor was derived from a man aged 40-49 years in good health and CMV-seropositive. Sequencing was performed on PBMCs. The chain employs TRBV27 and TRBJ1-1, with 8 bases matching TRBD1. As DNA, the CDR3 is TGTGCCAGCAGTCCAGGGGGCAGTGGTGAAGCTTTCTTT. It specifies CASSPGGSGEAFF.